These T cell receptor beta chains were read from a single sample in a study of patients and donors after allogeneic stem cell transplantation. Via MiXCR, TCRdb re-called the RT-PCR reads, giving one row per CDR3 protein. The data show 8,000 to 9,500 distinct CDR3 sequences, 3% to 4.5% seen once. Specimen: blood, either unsorted or a sorted T cell fraction (not recorded which). These receptor sequences come from a human donor who was either an allogeneic HSCT recipient or a stem cell or donor lymphocyte infusion donor (not recorded which). It is not recorded whose cells these are; they may come from a transplant donor. The CDR3 runs from the conserved cysteine through the conserved F or W. A D gene is named only where the DNA matches it firmly. Rows may omit the clone size; those that give it use once, few, many or a size class.

size: many
J: TRBJ2-7
V: TRBV5-1
D: -
CDR3: CASSFWVDRDEQYF
DNA: TGCGCCAGCAGCTTTTGGGTTGATAGGGACGAGCAGTACTTC

size: many
J: TRBJ2-7
V: TRBV28
D: TRBD2
CDR3: CASRAGGSYEQYF
DNA: TGTGCCAGCAGGGCGGGAGGGTCCTACGAGCAGTACTTC

size: many
J: TRBJ1-2
V: TRBV28
D: -
CDR3: CASSLYGAYGYTF
DNA: TGTGCCAGCAGTTTATACGGAGCCTATGGCTACACCTTC

size: many
J: TRBJ2-4
V: TRBV5-1
D: -
CDR3: CASSPQGYIQYF
DNA: TGCGCCAGCTCACCACAGGGATACATTCAGTACTTC

size: medium-sized
J: TRBJ2-5
V: TRBV5-6
D: -
CDR3: CASSLGVETQYF
DNA: TGTGCCAGCAGCTTGGGGGTTGAGACCCAGTACTTC

size: medium-sized
J: TRBJ1-2
V: TRBV12-3/TRBV12-4
D: TRBD1
CDR3: CASSQQGYYGYTF
DNA: TGTGCCAGCAGTCAACAGGGGTACTATGGCTACACCTTC

size: medium-sized
J: TRBJ2-1
V: TRBV29-1
D: TRBD1
CDR3: CSAARGTDNYNEQFF
DNA: TGCAGCGCCGCCAGAGGGACAGACAACTACAATGAGCAGTTCTTC

size: medium-sized
J: TRBJ1-5
V: TRBV27
D: -
CDR3: CASSLSLKGDQPQHF
DNA: TGTGCCAGCAGTTTATCGTTAAAGGGAGATCAGCCCCAGCATTTT

size: medium-sized
J: TRBJ1-4
V: TRBV5-1
D: TRBD1
CDR3: CASSRSGTGDEKLFF
DNA: TGCGCCAGCAGCCGTTCCGGGACAGGGGATGAAAAACTGTTTTTT

size: medium-sized
J: TRBJ1-1
V: TRBV28
D: TRBD1
CDR3: CASSLPGQGKAFF
DNA: TGTGCCAGCAGTTTACCCGGACAGGGGAAAGCTTTCTTT

size: many
J: TRBJ2-2
V: TRBV7-3
D: -
CDR3: CASSLNPGNTGELFF
DNA: TGTGCCAGCAGCTTAAATCCGGGGAACACCGGGGAGCTGTTTTTT

size: -
J: TRBJ1-1
V: TRBV6-6
D: TRBD1
CDR3: CASSFGTGGTANTEAFF
DNA: TGTGCCAGCAGTTTCGGGACAGGGGGCACAGCGAACACTGAAGCTTTCTTT

size: many
J: TRBJ2-5
V: TRBV4-3
D: TRBD2
CDR3: CASSPELAGGEETQYF
DNA: TGCGCCAGCAGCCCGGAACTAGCGGGAGGAGAAGAGACCCAGTACTTC

size: many
J: TRBJ2-5
V: TRBV6-5
D: TRBD2
CDR3: CASSYPTGLAGPVGTQYF
DNA: TGTGCCAGCAGTTACCCCACGGGACTAGCGGGACCGGTCGGGACCCAGTACTTC

size: many
J: TRBJ2-1
V: TRBV10-3
D: TRBD1
CDR3: CAISESTGGNEQFF
DNA: TGTGCCATCAGTGAGTCAACAGGGGGCAATGAGCAGTTCTTC

size: medium-sized
J: TRBJ2-7
V: TRBV5-6
D: -
CDR3: CASSSLTFTYEQYF
DNA: TGTGCCAGCAGCTCCTTGACATTTACCTACGAGCAGTACTTC

size: many
J: TRBJ2-7
V: TRBV4-2
D: -
CDR3: CASSQDGGYEQYF
DNA: TGTGCCAGCAGCCAAGATGGGGGGTACGAGCAGTACTTC

size: medium-sized
J: TRBJ2-5
V: TRBV12-3/TRBV12-4
D: TRBD1
CDR3: CASFILGQGIETQYF
DNA: TGTGCCAGCTTTATTTTGGGACAGGGTATAGAGACCCAGTACTTC

size: medium-sized
J: TRBJ2-3
V: TRBV29-1
D: -
CDR3: CSVDGEYSDTQYF
DNA: TGCAGCGTTGACGGAGAGTACTCAGATACGCAGTATTTT

size: many
J: TRBJ2-5
V: TRBV7-9
D: -
CDR3: CASSLGEETQYF
DNA: TGTGCCAGCAGCTTAGGGGAAGAGACCCAGTACTTC

size: medium-sized
J: TRBJ2-3
V: TRBV3-1
D: TRBD1
CDR3: CASSFRTGRDTQYF
DNA: TGTGCCAGCAGCTTCCGGACAGGTAGAGATACGCAGTATTTT

size: many
J: TRBJ2-5
V: TRBV12-3/TRBV12-4
D: -
CDR3: CASSFSREGATQYF
DNA: TGTGCCAGCAGTTTTTCTCGGGAGGGGGCGACCCAGTACTTC